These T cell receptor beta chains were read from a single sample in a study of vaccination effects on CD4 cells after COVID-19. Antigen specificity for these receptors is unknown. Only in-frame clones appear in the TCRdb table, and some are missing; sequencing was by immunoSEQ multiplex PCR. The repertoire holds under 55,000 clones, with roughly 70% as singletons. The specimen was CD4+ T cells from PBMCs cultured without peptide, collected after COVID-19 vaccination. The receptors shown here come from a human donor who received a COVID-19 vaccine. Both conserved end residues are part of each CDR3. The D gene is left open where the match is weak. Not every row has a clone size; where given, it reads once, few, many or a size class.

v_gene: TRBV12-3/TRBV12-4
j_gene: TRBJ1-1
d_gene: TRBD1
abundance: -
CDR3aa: CASRLDRALVF
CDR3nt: TGTGCCAGCAGACTTGACAGGGCGCTGGTCTTT

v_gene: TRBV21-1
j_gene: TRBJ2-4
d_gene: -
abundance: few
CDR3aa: CASSKAGIWAKNIQYF
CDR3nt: TGTGCCAGCAGCAAAGCAGGGATATGGGCCAAAAACATTCAGTACTTC

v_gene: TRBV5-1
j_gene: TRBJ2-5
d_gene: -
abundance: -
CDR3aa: CASSLKSGTLYQETQYF
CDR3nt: TGCGCCAGCAGCTTGAAGTCCGGGACATTGTACCAAGAGACCCAGTACTTC

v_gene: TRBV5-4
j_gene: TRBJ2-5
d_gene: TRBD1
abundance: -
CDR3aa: CASSPQGAAQETQYF
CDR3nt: TGTGCCAGCAGCCCACAGGGGGCAGCACAAGAGACCCAGTACTTC

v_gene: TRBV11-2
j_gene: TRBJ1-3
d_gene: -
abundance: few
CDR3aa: CASSLSGGNTIYF
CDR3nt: TGTGCCAGCAGCTTATCTGGGGGAAACACCATATATTTT

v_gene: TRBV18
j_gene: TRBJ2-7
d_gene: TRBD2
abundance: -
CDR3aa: CASSPTSGNEQYF
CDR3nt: TGTGCCAGCTCACCAACTAGCGGCAACGAGCAGTACTTC

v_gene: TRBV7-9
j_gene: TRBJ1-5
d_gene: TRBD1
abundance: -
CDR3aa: CASSSFRGTGSNQPQHF
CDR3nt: TGTGCCAGCAGCTCCTTCCGAGGGACAGGTAGCAATCAGCCCCAGCATTTT

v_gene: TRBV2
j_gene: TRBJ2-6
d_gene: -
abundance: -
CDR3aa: CASSAGANVLTF
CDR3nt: TGTGCCAGCAGTGCCGGGGCCAACGTCCTGACTTTC

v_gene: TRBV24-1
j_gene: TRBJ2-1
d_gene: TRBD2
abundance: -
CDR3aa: CATRGLASNEQFF
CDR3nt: TGTGCCACTCGAGGACTAGCGTCCAATGAGCAGTTCTTC

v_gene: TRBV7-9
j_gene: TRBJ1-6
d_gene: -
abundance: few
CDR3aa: CASSLVGVGPLHF
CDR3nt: TGTGCCAGCAGCTTAGTAGGGGTCGGGCCCCTCCACTTT

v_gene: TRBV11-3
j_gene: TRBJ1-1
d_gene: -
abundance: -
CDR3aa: CASSLVPGTEAFF
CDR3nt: TGTGCCAGCAGCTTAGTGCCAGGCACTGAAGCTTTCTTT

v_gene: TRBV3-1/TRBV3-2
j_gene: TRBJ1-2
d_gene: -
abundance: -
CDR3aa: CASKGTAYGYTF
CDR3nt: TGTGCCAGCAAAGGGACGGCCTATGGCTACACCTTC

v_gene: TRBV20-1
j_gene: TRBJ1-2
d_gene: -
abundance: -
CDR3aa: CSAYGGHGYTF
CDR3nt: TGCAGTGCTTACGGAGGGCATGGCTACACCTTC

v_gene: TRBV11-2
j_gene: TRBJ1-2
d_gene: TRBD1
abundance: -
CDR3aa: CASSLGQGGGYTF
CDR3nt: TGTGCCAGCAGCCTCGGACAGGGCGGAGGCTACACCTTC

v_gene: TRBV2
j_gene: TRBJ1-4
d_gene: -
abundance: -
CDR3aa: CASSFSGVTNEKLFF
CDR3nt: TGTGCCAGCAGTTTTTCGGGGGTAACTAATGAAAAACTGTTTTTT

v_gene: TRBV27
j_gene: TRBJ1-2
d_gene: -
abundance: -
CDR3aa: CASSFGNTNYGYTF
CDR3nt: TGTGCCAGCAGTTTCGGAAACACTAACTATGGCTACACCTTC

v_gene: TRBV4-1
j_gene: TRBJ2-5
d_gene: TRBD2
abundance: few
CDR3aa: CASSQARWTSGRGETQYF
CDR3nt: TGCGCCAGCAGCCAAGCCCGGTGGACTAGCGGGAGGGGAGAGACCCAGTACTTC

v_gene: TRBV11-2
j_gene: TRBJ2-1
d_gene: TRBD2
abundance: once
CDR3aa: CASRQTSGALYNEQFF
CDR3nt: TGTGCCAGCAGACAGACTAGCGGGGCCCTCTACAATGAGCAGTTCTTC

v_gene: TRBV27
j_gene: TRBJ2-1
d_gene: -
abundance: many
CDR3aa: CASSFGRYNEQFF
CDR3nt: TGTGCCAGCAGTTTTGGGCGGTACAATGAGCAGTTCTTC

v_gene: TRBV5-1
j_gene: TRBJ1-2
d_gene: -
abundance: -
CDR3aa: CASSLDAVYGYTF
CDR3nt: TGCGCCAGCAGCTTGGACGCAGTCTATGGCTACACCTTC

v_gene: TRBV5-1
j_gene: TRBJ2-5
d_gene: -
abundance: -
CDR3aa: CASSLGDSGGQETQYF
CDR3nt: TGCGCCAGCAGCTTGGGGGATAGCGGAGGGCAAGAGACCCAGTACTTC

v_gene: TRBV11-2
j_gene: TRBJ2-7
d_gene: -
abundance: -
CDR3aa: CASSFIGREQYF
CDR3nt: TGTGCCAGCAGCTTTATCGGGCGGGAGCAGTACTTC

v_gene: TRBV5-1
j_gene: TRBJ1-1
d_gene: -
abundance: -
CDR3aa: CASTPGVNTEAFF
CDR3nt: TGCGCCAGCACCCCCGGGGTCAACACTGAAGCTTTCTTT

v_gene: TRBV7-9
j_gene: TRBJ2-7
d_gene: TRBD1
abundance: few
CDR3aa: CASSLAGGHEQYF
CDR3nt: TGTGCCAGCAGCTTAGCAGGGGGCCACGAGCAGTACTTC

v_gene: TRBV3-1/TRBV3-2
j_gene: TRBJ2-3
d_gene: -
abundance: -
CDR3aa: CASSPLGGTTDTQYF
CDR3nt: TGTGCCAGCAGCCCCCTTGGGGGAACGACAGATACGCAGTATTTT

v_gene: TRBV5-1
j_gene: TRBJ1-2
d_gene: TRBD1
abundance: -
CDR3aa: CASRIGGGENYGYTF
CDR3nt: TGCGCCAGCAGGATAGGAGGGGGCGAAAACTATGGCTACACCTTC

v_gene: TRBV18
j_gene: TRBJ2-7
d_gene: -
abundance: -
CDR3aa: CASSRDRYEQYF
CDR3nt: TGTGCCAGCTCACGCGACAGATACGAGCAGTACTTC

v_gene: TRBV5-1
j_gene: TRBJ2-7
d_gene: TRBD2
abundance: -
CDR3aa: CASSLARSGSGEQYF
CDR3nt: TGCGCCAGCAGCTTGGCCAGAAGCGGGAGCGGGGAGCAGTACTTC

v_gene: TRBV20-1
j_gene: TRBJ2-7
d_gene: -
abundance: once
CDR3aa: CSASAGRAYEQYF
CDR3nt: TGCAGTGCTAGTGCTGGGCGGGCCTACGAGCAGTACTTC

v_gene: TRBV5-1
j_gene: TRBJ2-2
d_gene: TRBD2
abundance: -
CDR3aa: CASSPRPGLANTGELFF
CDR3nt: TGCGCCAGCAGTCCGAGGCCGGGACTAGCGAACACCGGGGAGCTGTTTTTT

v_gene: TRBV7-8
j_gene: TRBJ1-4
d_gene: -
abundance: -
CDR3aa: CASSLGATNEKLFF
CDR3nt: TGTGCCAGCAGCTTAGGAGCAACTAATGAAAAACTGTTTTTT

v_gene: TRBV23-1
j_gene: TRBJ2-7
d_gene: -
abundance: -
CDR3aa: CASGPSYEQYF
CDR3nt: TGCGCCAGCGGGCCGTCCTACGAGCAGTACTTC

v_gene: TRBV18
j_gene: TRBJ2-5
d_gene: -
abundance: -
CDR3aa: CASSPGGSQETQYF
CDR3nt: TGTGCCAGCTCACCAGGGGGCAGTCAAGAGACCCAGTACTTC

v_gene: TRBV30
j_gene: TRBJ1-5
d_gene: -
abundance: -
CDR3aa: CAWTEGSMGQPQHF
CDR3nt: TGTGCCTGGACCGAAGGATCGATGGGTCAGCCCCAGCATTTT

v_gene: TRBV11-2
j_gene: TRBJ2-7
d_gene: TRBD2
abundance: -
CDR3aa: CASSLVGLAGLGSYEQYF
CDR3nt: TGTGCCAGCAGCTTAGTTGGCCTAGCGGGACTTGGGTCCTACGAGCAGTACTTC

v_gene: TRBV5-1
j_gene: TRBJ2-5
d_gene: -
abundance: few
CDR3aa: CASSFSGDRQETQYF
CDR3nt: TGCGCCAGCAGCTTTAGTGGGGATAGGCAAGAGACCCAGTACTTC

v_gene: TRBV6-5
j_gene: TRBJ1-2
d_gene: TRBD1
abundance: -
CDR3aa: CASSYPGTGGYGYTF
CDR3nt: TGTGCCAGCAGTTACCCCGGGACAGGGGGCTACGGCTACACCTTC

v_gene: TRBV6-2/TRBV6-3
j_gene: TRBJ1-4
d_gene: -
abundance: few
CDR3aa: CASSFSGIEKLFF
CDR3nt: TGTGCCAGCAGCTTCAGTGGAATTGAAAAACTGTTTTTT

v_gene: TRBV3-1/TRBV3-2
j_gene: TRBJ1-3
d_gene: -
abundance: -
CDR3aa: CASSQGVSGNTIYF
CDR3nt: TGTGCCAGCAGCCAAGGAGTCTCTGGAAACACCATATATTTT

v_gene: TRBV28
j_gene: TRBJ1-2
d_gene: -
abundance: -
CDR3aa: CASSFKDDYTF
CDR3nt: TGTGCCAGCAGTTTCAAGGACGACTACACCTTC

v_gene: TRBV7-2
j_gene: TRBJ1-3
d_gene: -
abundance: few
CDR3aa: CASSSHSVVSGNTIYF
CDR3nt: TGTGCCAGCAGCTCCCACTCGGTCGTCTCTGGAAACACCATATATTTT

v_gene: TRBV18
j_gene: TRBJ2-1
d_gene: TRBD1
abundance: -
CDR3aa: CASSQGRGLSYNEQFF
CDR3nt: TGTGCCAGCTCACAGGGAAGGGGGCTATCCTACAATGAGCAGTTCTTC

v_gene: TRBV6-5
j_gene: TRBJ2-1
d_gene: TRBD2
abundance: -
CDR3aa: CASSYSGTSVGEQFF
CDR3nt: TGTGCCAGCAGTTACAGCGGGACTAGCGTGGGTGAGCAGTTCTTC

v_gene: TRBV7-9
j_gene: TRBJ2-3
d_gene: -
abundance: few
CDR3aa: CASSLGGDLTDTQYF
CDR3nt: TGTGCCAGCAGCCTAGGGGGGGACCTCACAGATACGCAGTATTTT